The clone carrying this TCR beta chain showed up many times. Its antigen is currently unknown. This specimen belongs to a study of neurological immune-mediated disorders. Trimming pared 5 bases from V and 0 bases from J, leaving 8 bases between. The CDR3 length is 13 residues. Germline assignment: CDR1 SQVTM and CDR2 ANQGSEA. It was from 2 million PBMCs stored at -80 C that the unsorted libraries were obtained. Study-wide points: Private repertoires in all groups were suggested by the finding that expanded clones across subjects shared no CDR3 amino acid sequences. The greatest TCR clonal expansion appeared in HTLV-1-associated myelopathy and the smallest, falling below healthy controls, in multiple sclerosis.

Via MiXCR, TCRdb re-called the 5' RACE reads, giving one row per CDR3 protein. This sample has 27,000 or so distinct CDR3 sequences, with 20% to 25% found just once. The chain employs TRBV29-1 and TRBJ1-3; D not certain. The receptor was derived from a woman aged 55-70 years in good health. The sample consisted of PBMCs. Here the CDR3 reads CSVQDTSGNTIYF. The CDR3 DNA reads as TGCAGCGTTCAGGATACCTCTGGAAACACCATATATTTT.